Listed here is a single T cell receptor (beta chain). Its cognate antigen is unknown. The sample originates from a study of T-cell memory formation after mild COVID-19. Study-wide results and caveats: Clones shrinking between day 15 and 85 showed a balanced CD4/CD8 split, and those that grew later tilted toward CD4+. Clones which contracted sat mainly in CM and EM if CD4+, and in EMRA if CD8+.

After removal of 6 bases from V and 7 bases from J, the junction contained 6 bases not matched to a gene. This CDR3 spans 13 amino acids. Germline CDR1 is MNHEY and CDR2 is SVGEGT. TCRdb passed the 5' RACE reads through MiXCR, listing each CDR3 protein once. The data contain approximately 490,000 distinct CDR3 sequences, 20% of them singletons. The source material was PBMCs or a T cell subset sorted from them (not recorded which). The sequence came from an adult woman who had mild COVID-19 (a few samples of this study predate the infection). Cell type and time point are not known. The gene calls are TRBV6-2 or TRBV6-3 and TRBJ2-1; 7 bases are a match to TRBD1. CDR3 coding DNA: TGTGCCAGCAGATCGACAGGGATGAATGAGCAGTTCTTC. Amino acids: CASRSTGMNEQFF.